This T cell receptor beta chain was captured in a study of shared clonotypes between healthy human individuals. Broader study findings: Clonotype sharing among donors likely depends on sequencing depth. In a few donors, around 5.5% of naive CD4 clonotypes appeared in common. In contrast to clonotypes shared by all four donors, non-shared clonotypes had lower generation probabilities.

In the case of this clone: Its antigen remains unidentified.

The germline CDR1 and CDR2 sequences are LNHNV and YYDKDF (reference sequence). The V end lost 0 bases, the J end lost 7 bases, and 16 bases lay between the germline ends. This CDR3 spans 16 amino acids. Clones were sequenced by immunoSEQ multiplex PCR, and TCRdb holds only the in-frame ones, with some missing. This sample has some 980,000 clones, with approximately 76% found just once. The sequence came from a man aged 18 to 29 in good health. This chain joins TRBV15 and TRBJ2-1; perhaps TRBD2 as D (5 bases). Sequencing was carried out using memory CD4+ T cells sorted from blood. Regarding subset: CD45RA-negative fraction. Here the CDR3 reads CATSRDMDLGANEQFF. As DNA, the CDR3 is TGTGCCACCAGCAGAGATATGGATCTGGGAGCTAATGAGCAGTTCTTC.